Each of the 25 T cell receptor beta chains below was sequenced from the same sample in a study of molecular identifiers for immune sequencing clone quantification. TCRdb re-called the PCR reads with MiXCR, one entry per CDR3 protein. The top ten hold approximately 6.7% of the sample, which has about 36,000 distinct CDR3 sequences, about 18% seen once. The specimen was naive CD8+ T cells from blood, with Jurkat cell RNA spiked in. Subset defined: FACS-sorted CD8+CD4-CCR7+CD45RA+ naive T cells. The source is a human donor in good health. Some libraries in this study had Jurkat cell RNA spiked in.

The chain uses TRBV6-2 or TRBV6-3 and TRBJ2-7, with 9 nucleotides matching TRBD2. The CDR3 is 14 residues long. The germline CDR1 and CDR2 sequences are MNHEY and SVGEGT. V dropped 5 bases and J dropped 6; count of bases not matched to a gene: 8. The DNA for the CDR3 is TGTGCCAGCAGTCCTCCGGGACTAGCCTCCGAGCAGTACTTC. It translates to CASSPPGLASEQYF.

The chain combines TRBV20-1 with TRBJ2-7; D possibly corresponds to TRBD2 (6 bases). CDR1 and CDR2 from the germline V gene are DFQATT and SNEGSKA (reference sequence). The CDR3 is made up of 13 amino acids. Trimming stripped 1 base from V and 7 bases from J, with 14 bases between. CDR3 residues: CSARGVTGREQYF. CDR3 coding DNA: TGCAGTGCTAGAGGCGTGACGGGGAGGGAGCAGTACTTC.

In its sample, this clonotype was seen a few times. The V call is TRBV28, the J call TRBJ2-7, with 9 bases lining up with TRBD1. Germline loops: CDR1 MDHEN, CDR2 SYDVKM. The CDR3 loop spans 17 amino acids. The J segment lost 2 bases and the V segment lost 3 bases, leaving 11 bases of the junction unmatched. The chain's CDR3 is CASSFLFLRQGAYEQYF. For the CDR3, the DNA is TGTGCCAGCAGTTTTCTGTTCTTGAGACAGGGGGCCTACGAGCAGTACTTC.

On this clonotype itself: A much larger clone differs by one base, so this may be a read error. This chain connects TRBV12-3 or TRBV12-4 to TRBJ1-1, with TRBD1 matching over 8 bases. This CDR3 is built from 14 residues. V was pared by 5 bases and J by 7 bases, with 9 bases of the junction left unmatched. The CDR3 DNA is TGTGCCAGCAGTATAGACAGGGGCCCTCGTGAAGCTTTCTTT. Its protein product is CASSIDRGPREAFF.

This clonotype occurred a few times. This rearrangement joins TRBV13 to TRBJ2-7; 9 nucleotides align to TRBD1. The J segment lost 4 bases and the V segment lost 2 bases, leaving 6 bases of the junction unmatched. Germline V gene lookup returns CDR1 PRHDT and CDR2 FYEKMQ (reference sequence). The CDR3 loop spans 15 amino acids. The CDR3 reads CASSLPTGGKYEQYF. CDR3 DNA: TGTGCCAGCAGCTTACCGACAGGGGGGAAGTACGAGCAGTACTTC.

This clonotype was seen ten or more times. The chain combines TRBV9 with TRBJ2-1; TRBD1 might be the D (7 bases). Germline V lookup: CDR1 SGDLS, CDR2 YYNGEE. V was clipped by 1 base and J by 8 bases, with 16 bases between them. The CDR3 loop spans 15 amino acids. The CDR3 region is CASSVWGAQGDEQFF. The CDR3 coding sequence is TGTGCCAGCAGCGTATGGGGGGCCCAGGGGGATGAGCAGTTCTTC.

The sample holds many counts of this clonotype. CDR3 amino acids: CASSLIQRESYEQYF. The CDR3 bases are TGTGCCAGCAGCTTAATCCAGCGGGAGAGTTACGAGCAGTACTTC. The chain carries TRBV7-8 and TRBJ2-7; 8 positions agree with TRBD2. Trimming at V came to 2 bases and at J to 4 bases, leaving 7 bases not matched to a gene. The germline V gene encodes CDR1 SGHVS and CDR2 FQNEAQ. This CDR3 comprises 15 residues.

This chain links TRBV13 with TRBJ2-5, with TRBD2 matching 8 bases. CDR3 size: 14 residues. The V gene end was trimmed by 8 bases and the J gene end by 0 bases; junction bases not matched to a gene: 5. CDR1 is PRHDT and CDR2 is FYEKMQ in the germline V gene (reference sequence). CDR3 sequence reads: CASRQLADQETQYF. The CDR3 nucleotides are TGTGCCAGCCGCCAACTAGCGGACCAAGAGACCCAGTACTTC. Combining the CDR3 with reference TRBV13 and TRBJ2-5 gives the whole variable domain AAGVIQSPRHLIKEKRETATLKCYPIPRHDTVYWYQQGPGQDPQFLISFYEKMQSDKGSIPDRFSAQQFSDYHSELNMSSLELGDSALYFCASRQLADQETQYFGPGTRLLVL.

In this sample, this clonotype turned up many times. The chain links TRBV10-3 to TRBJ2-7; 13 positions match TRBD2. V lost 2 bases, J lost 6 bases, and 10 bases stayed unmatched. The CDR3 is 17 amino acids. Germline V CDR1 and CDR2: ENHRY, SYGVKD. In nucleotides, the CDR3 is TGTGCCATCAGTGAGGGACCAGGACTAGCGGGAGAGGGCGAGCAGTACTTC. This codes for CAISEGPGLAGEGEQYF.

This clonotype was detected many times. This rearrangement joins TRBV6-4 to TRBJ2-2; the D gene could be TRBD1 or TRBD2 (6 bases each). The CDR3 is 14 residues long. Germline V gives CDR1 MRHNA, CDR2 SNTAGT. Trimming took off 2 bases at V and 3 bases at J, with 7 bases between the two ends. CDR3: CASSDGGHTGELFF. The CDR3 DNA reads as TGTGCCAGCAGTGACGGGGGGCACACCGGGGAGCTGTTTTTT.

The chain uses TRBV6-4 and TRBJ2-7; possibly TRBD2 for D (6 bases). Trimming pared 6 bases from V and 5 bases from J, leaving 23 bases between. CDR1 and CDR2 (germline): MRHNA, SNTAGT. The CDR3 extends over 16 amino acids. CDR3 bases: TGTGCCAGCAGCCTCGTTAGGCGGGGAGCGGAAAACGAGCAGTACTTC. Protein product: CASSLVRRGAENEQYF.

The table lists this clonotype with many counts. CDR3 residues: CASSYVQGKMGYEQYF. CDR3 sequence (DNA): TGTGCCAGCAGTTACGTACAGGGGAAAATGGGCTACGAGCAGTACTTC. This chain connects TRBV6-5 to TRBJ2-7; 7 bases agree with TRBD1. CDR3 length: 16 residues. Germline values: CDR1 MNHEY, CDR2 SVGAGI. Losses at the gene ends were 2 bases for V and 3 bases for J; bases not matched to a gene: 10.

Many counts were recorded for this clonotype. The genes are TRBV20-1 and TRBJ2-6; D remains ambiguous. The CDR3 consists of 14 residues. Germline-derived CDR1 and CDR2 are DFQATT and SNEGSKA (reference sequence). V lost 6 bases and J 6 bases, leaving 15 bases between the germline ends. CDR3 protein: CSALHGAEANVLTF. Here the CDR3 DNA reads TGCAGTGCCCTACACGGCGCGGAGGCCAACGTCCTGACTTTC.

This clonotype was detected many times. This sequence joins TRBV5-6 and TRBJ2-1; a possible D gene is TRBD1 (5 bases). Trimming removed 2 bases from V and 0 bases from J, with 9 bases in between. CDR1 SGHDT and CDR2 YYEEEE come from the germline V gene. The CDR3 is 15 amino acids. This CDR3 is CASSFSGFSYNEQFF. CDR3 in DNA: TGTGCCAGCAGCTTTTCAGGGTTCTCCTACAATGAGCAGTTCTTC.

In its sample, this clonotype was seen many times. V is TRBV20-1 and J is TRBJ2-7; 9 bases align to TRBD1. CDR3 length: 14 amino acids. The ends lost 6 bases at V and 3 bases at J; junction bases unmatched: 9. Germline values: CDR1 DFQATT, CDR2 SNEGSKA (reference sequence). The CDR3 protein is CSAEGTGLRYEQYF. CDR3 sequence (DNA): TGCAGTGCCGAGGGGACAGGGCTTCGCTACGAGCAGTACTTC.

This clonotype was detected many times. The rearrangement links TRBV29-1 to TRBJ2-5; tentatively, D is TRBD1 or TRBD2 (5 bases each). V shed 5 bases and J shed 4 bases, with 17 bases lying between them. Per the germline V gene, CDR1 is SQVTM and CDR2 is ANQGSEA. The CDR3 runs to 14 residues. The CDR3 region is CSVRDAKSLETQYF. CDR3 bases: TGCAGCGTTCGGGACGCCAAGAGCCTAGAGACCCAGTACTTC.

This clonotype was seen ten or more times. The CDR3 DNA is TGTGCCAGCAGCTTTGCGGGAGGGTCCTACAATGAGCAGTTCTTC. It encodes CASSFAGGSYNEQFF. The chain has TRBV7-9 and TRBJ2-1, with 9 bases that match TRBD2. V gave up 3 bases and J gave up 1 base; unmatched junction bases: 1. The germline V gene has CDR1 SEHNR and CDR2 FQNEAQ (reference sequence). The length of the CDR3 is 15 residues.

Only a few counts were recorded for this clonotype. The V call is TRBV10-3, the J call TRBJ2-2; 10 bases are shared with TRBD2. Trimming at V came to 10 bases and at J to 6 bases, leaving 11 bases not matched to a gene. This CDR3 spans 15 amino acids. Germline CDR1 reads ENHRY; CDR2 reads SYGVKD. CDR3 DNA sequence: TGTGCCACCCTGCCCGAGCGGGAGGGCTCCGGGGAGCTGTTTTTT. The encoded protein is CATLPEREGSGELFF.

This clonotype showed up many times. The genes are TRBV9 and TRBJ2-7; D might be TRBD1 (5 bases). The CDR3 runs to 14 residues. Germline CDR1 reads SGDLS; CDR2 reads YYNGEE. V was trimmed by 0 bases and J by 0 bases, leaving 7 bases between them. CDR3 protein: CASSVGQISYEQYF. Written as DNA, the CDR3 is TGTGCCAGCAGCGTAGGACAGATCTCCTACGAGCAGTACTTC.

This clonotype has a handful of counts. The V gene is TRBV7-9, the J gene TRBJ2-6; D unresolved. Deletions cut 3 bases from V and 3 bases from J, with 0 bases between. From germline, CDR1 is SEHNR and CDR2 FQNEAQ (reference sequence). CDR3 length: 12 amino acids. CDR3 residues: CASSFGANVLTF. The CDR3 nucleotides are TGTGCCAGCAGCTTTGGGGCCAACGTCCTGACTTTC.

In this sample, this clonotype turned up many times. The genes are TRBV20-1 and TRBJ2-7; D could derive from TRBD1 or TRBD2 (6 bases each). The CDR3 totals 13 residues. Deletions cut 3 bases from V and 3 bases from J, with 12 bases between. Germline CDR1 is DFQATT and CDR2 is SNEGSKA (reference sequence). The chain's CDR3 is CSASGGPGYEQYF. The CDR3 DNA reads TGCAGTGCTAGTGGGGGGCCCGGCTACGAGCAGTACTTC.

A word on this clonotype: A read error is possible here, since a much larger clone lies one base away. The chain has TRBV20-1 and TRBJ1-5; 11 bases match TRBD1. Unmatched junction bases numbered 15, after V lost 0 bases and J lost 2 bases. This CDR3 comprises 20 residues. From germline, CDR1 is DFQATT and CDR2 SNEGSKA (reference sequence). The CDR3 DNA reads as TGCAGTGCTAGAGATCTCCGGCCCCCGGGGACAGGGGGACGCAATCAGCCCCAGCATTTT. Its translation is CSARDLRPPGTGGRNQPQHF.

This clonotype was seen ten or more times. The chain employs TRBV12-3 or TRBV12-4 and TRBJ2-7, with no clear D. The CDR3 covers 12 residues. V was trimmed by 2 bases and J by 5 bases, leaving 7 bases between them. The CDR3 loop is CASSLNSHEQYF. In nucleotides, the CDR3 is TGTGCCAGCAGTTTAAACAGTCACGAGCAGTACTTC.

This clonotype was detected ten times or more. The chain links TRBV6-5 to TRBJ2-2; D not resolved. CDR1 and CDR2 from the germline V gene are MNHEY and SVGAGI. CDR3 length: 14 residues. V dropped 0 bases and J dropped 6 bases, with 8 bases sitting between them. The CDR3 reads CASSYSNGAGELFF. Here the CDR3 DNA reads TGTGCCAGCAGTTACTCGAATGGCGCCGGGGAGCTGTTTTTT.

This clonotype came up a few times. V gene TRBV6-2 or TRBV6-3 combines with J gene TRBJ2-2; 8 bases are shared with TRBD2. V shed 4 bases and J 5 bases; nucleotides not matched to a gene: 6. Germline CDR1 is MNHEY and CDR2 is SVGEGT. The CDR3 is made up of 15 amino acids. The CDR3 sequence: CASSLGLVGTGELFF. CDR3 sequence (DNA): TGTGCCAGCAGTTTGGGACTAGTTGGTACCGGGGAGCTGTTTTTT.